A selection of T cell receptor beta chains follows, all from one sample in a study of siplizumab effects on memory and regulatory T cells. Here immunoSEQ multiplex PCR was the method, and the copy in TCRdb shows in-frame clones only, minus some. Among around 86,000 clones listed, 94% were seen once. What was sequenced was non-Treg CD4+ T cells sorted from blood. All receptors derive from a human donor in good health. Each CDR3 is given with its conserved first and last residue. A D gene is named only where the DNA matches it firmly. For some rows the clone size is stated as once, few or many, or as a class when expanded; others skip it.

V	D	J	size	DNA	CDR3
TRBV15	-	TRBJ1-5	-	TGTGCCACCAGCAGAGTTACAGGTAATCAGCCCCAGCATTTT	CATSRVTGNQPQHF
TRBV10-3	-	TRBJ1-1	-	TGTGCCATCAGTGAACTGGGGGCGCCCACTGAAGCTTTCTTT	CAISELGAPTEAFF
TRBV7-8	-	TRBJ2-1	-	TGTGCCAGCAGCGCGCGGCGAGGGCCAACCAATGAGCAGTTCTTC	CASSARRGPTNEQFF
TRBV5-6	TRBD2	TRBJ2-7	-	TGTGCCAGCAGCCATAGCGGGGGGGCCTACGAGCAGTACTTC	CASSHSGGAYEQYF
TRBV7-2	TRBD1	TRBJ1-2	-	TGTGCCAGCAGCCAAGTGTCGACAGGGGGTTCAGGCTACACCTTC	CASSQVSTGGSGYTF
TRBV7-9	-	TRBJ1-5	few	TGTGCCAGCAGCTTAGTGGGGGTAAATCAGCCCCAGCATTTT	CASSLVGVNQPQHF
TRBV18	-	TRBJ2-7	-	TGTGCCAGCTCACCGTCCAGGGAATCCGAGCAGTACTTC	CASSPSRESEQYF
TRBV7-9	TRBD1	TRBJ1-1	-	TGTGCCAGCAGCTTATTAGGGGACAGGGAAGCTTTCTTT	CASSLLGDREAFF
TRBV18	TRBD2	TRBJ2-3	-	TGTGCCAGCTCACCACGGCTAGCGGTAACCACAGATACGCAGTATTTT	CASSPRLAVTTDTQYF
TRBV5-4	TRBD2	TRBJ2-5	-	TGTGCCAGCAGCTTGTCCCTAGCGGGGGCCCAAGAGACCCAGTACTTC	CASSLSLAGAQETQYF
TRBV5-4	TRBD2	TRBJ2-2	-	TGTGCCAGCAGTTTACCAGCGGGAGACACCGGGGAGCTGTTTTTT	CASSLPAGDTGELFF
TRBV29-1	-	TRBJ1-5	once	TGCAGCGTTGCGGGGGACAATCAGCCCCAGCATTTT	CSVAGDNQPQHF
TRBV18	TRBD2	TRBJ2-3	-	TGTGCCAGCTCACTTCTTGGTAGCGGGGGCACAGATACGCAGTATTTT	CASSLLGSGGTDTQYF
TRBV7-6	-	TRBJ2-1	-	TGTGCCAGCAGCTTAGTTGGAGGGGTCAACAATGAGCAGTTCTTC	CASSLVGGVNNEQFF
TRBV5-4	-	TRBJ1-1	-	TGTGCCAGCAGCTGGGGACGGAAGAACACTGAAGCTTTCTTT	CASSWGRKNTEAFF
TRBV5-1	-	TRBJ2-2	once	TGCGCCAGCAGCCCGGGGACTTTGAACACCGGGGAGCTGTTTTTT	CASSPGTLNTGELFF
TRBV7-9	-	TRBJ2-3	-	TGTGCCAGCAGCTTAAGGCGGGGAGGAGGCACAGATACGCAGTATTTT	CASSLRRGGGTDTQYF
TRBV6-6	TRBD1	TRBJ1-6	-	TGTGCCAGCAGACAAAACAGGGGGCGAATCTCACCCCTCCACTTT	CASRQNRGRISPLHF
TRBV30	TRBD2	TRBJ2-7	-	TGTGCCTGGAGTGCCGGGGGGTGGTCCCCTAGCTACGAGCAGTACTTC	CAWSAGGWSPSYEQYF
TRBV6-1	-	TRBJ1-5	few	TGTGCCAGCAGTGAAACGGTCCATCAGCCCCAGCATTTT	CASSETVHQPQHF
TRBV18	TRBD2	TRBJ2-7	-	TGTGCCAGCTCACCACAGCGGGAATTAGTCGAGCAGTACTTC	CASSPQRELVEQYF
TRBV5-1	-	TRBJ2-3	-	TGCGCCAGCAGTTATACAGATACGCAGTATTTT	CASSYTDTQYF
TRBV5-6	TRBD1	TRBJ2-2	-	TGTGCCAGCAGCTTGGTGGGGACAGGGTCCTCTGGGGAGCTGTTTTTT	CASSLVGTGSSGELFF
TRBV7-8	TRBD1	TRBJ2-7	-	TGTGCCAGCTCCGGGACAGGGGGTCACGAGCAGTACTTC	CASSGTGGHEQYF
TRBV9	TRBD2	TRBJ2-7	-	TGTGCCAGCAGCCCACCTTTGGCTAGCGGGAGGGCCGGCGAGCAGTACTTC	CASSPPLASGRAGEQYF
TRBV6-5	TRBD1	TRBJ2-7	-	TGTGCCAGCAGTCTAACAGGGGGCTGCGAGCAGTACTTC	CASSLTGGCEQYF
TRBV6-1	TRBD1	TRBJ2-7	-	TGTGCCAGCAGTGGCCCGGGACAGCCGTACGTCGAGCAGTACTTC	CASSGPGQPYVEQYF
TRBV29-1	TRBD2	TRBJ2-1	-	TGCAGCGCCCGCCTGCGGGGGGATGGTGAGCAGTTCTTC	CSARLRGDGEQFF
TRBV9	-	TRBJ2-5	-	TGTGCCAGCAGCGTAGGCCCGTCTCGGCAGGAGACCCAGTACTTC	CASSVGPSRQETQYF
TRBV5-6	TRBD1	TRBJ2-5	-	TGTGCCAGCAGCTTGGAAGGGACAGGAAAAGAGACCCAGTACTTC	CASSLEGTGKETQYF
TRBV18	-	TRBJ1-3	-	TGTGCCAGCTCACCATCGAGGGGCTACTCTGGAAACACCATATATTTT	CASSPSRGYSGNTIYF
TRBV23-1	TRBD2	TRBJ2-3	-	TGCGCCAGCAGTCACGCGACTAGCGGGAGTCCAGATACGCAGTATTTT	CASSHATSGSPDTQYF
TRBV30	-	TRBJ2-7	-	TGTGCCTGGAGTATGTCCGGCGGAACCTACGAGCAGTACTTC	CAWSMSGGTYEQYF
TRBV30	-	TRBJ1-1	-	TGTGCCTGGAGTCGTAGGGTTGAAGCTTTCTTT	CAWSRRVEAFF
TRBV4-3	TRBD2	TRBJ2-1	-	TGCGCCAGCAGCCAAGTTCCTAGCGGGAGCTATGAGCAGTTCTTC	CASSQVPSGSYEQFF
TRBV9	-	TRBJ1-2	-	TGTGCCAGCAGCGAGAACTATGGCTACACCTTC	CASSENYGYTF
TRBV30	-	TRBJ1-3	-	TGTGCCTGGAGCGGGACCGGCTCTGGAAACACCATATATTTT	CAWSGTGSGNTIYF
TRBV11-2	-	TRBJ1-1	-	TGTGCCAGCAGCCCCAGAACAGGTGAAGCTTTCTTT	CASSPRTGEAFF
TRBV30	-	TRBJ2-5	once	TGTGCCTGGAGTCCCTATTACGGGACCCAGTACTTC	CAWSPYYGTQYF
TRBV10-3	-	TRBJ1-2	-	TGTGCCACCAGACTACGGTTAGGCTACACCTTC	CATRLRLGYTF
TRBV15	TRBD1	TRBJ2-3	-	TGTGCCACCAGCGCCCGACAGGGTCCGGCAGATACGCAGTATTTT	CATSARQGPADTQYF
TRBV6-6	TRBD1	TRBJ1-2	-	TGTGCCAGTTCCGCCCCGACAGGGGAAGGCTACACCTTC	CASSAPTGEGYTF
TRBV11-2	TRBD1	TRBJ2-7	-	TGTGCCAGCAGCTTAGGTGGGACAGGGGGTGCCTACGAGCAGTACTTC	CASSLGGTGGAYEQYF
TRBV5-1	TRBD2	TRBJ2-7	-	TGCGCCAGCAGCCCGACTAGCCGAACCTACGAGCAGTACTTC	CASSPTSRTYEQYF
TRBV6-1	-	TRBJ1-1	-	TGTGCCATCAGCCGCGAGGGGTACACTGAAGCTTTCTTT	CAISREGYTEAFF
TRBV27	-	TRBJ1-3	-	TGTGCCAGCAGTTTATGGGTGGACCCTGGAAACACCATATATTTT	CASSLWVDPGNTIYF
TRBV19	-	TRBJ1-6	once	TGTGCCAGTAGTATGGGAGGACCCCTCCACTTT	CASSMGGPLHF
TRBV6-6	TRBD1	TRBJ1-2	-	TGTGCCAGCATGCGGGTTGGCAGGGGGGCGCATGGCTACACCTTC	CASMRVGRGAHGYTF
TRBV6-4	-	TRBJ2-2	-	TGTGCCAGCAGGATATCCCCGGCGGGCCCCGGGGAGCTGTTTTTT	CASRISPAGPGELFF